This T cell receptor (beta chain) was obtained from a study of blood T cell repertoires in COVID-19. Turning to the study itself: Italy, Spain and the United States were the sources of the convalescent and acute COVID-19 samples. From T cells, B-cell-depleted T cells, or PBMCs came the material, which was cDNA or gDNA.

V shed 4 bases and J 0 bases; nucleotides not matched to a gene: 17. Germline V gene lookup returns CDR1 SNHLY and CDR2 FYNNEI. The CDR3 has 21 residues. Under the authors' procedure: Researchers report that nucleated cell counts were estimated from reference gene primer amplification. Sequencing used immunoSEQ multiplex PCR; TCRdb keeps in-frame clones, though not all of them. That table is the source of V, J and clone size, and D and trimming were worked out from the DNA. The data contain over 45,000 clones, 77% of them singletons. What was sequenced was peripheral blood. This receptor was obtained from a human donor with active or convalescent COVID-19. The donor label of this sample is uncertain. V is TRBV2 and J is TRBJ2-1; TRBD2 matches 11 bases. CDR3 coding DNA: TGTGCCAGCAGTGCCCCAGGGGCAAGGGCTAGCGGGAGGAGCTCCTACAATGAGCAGTTCTTC. Translating gives CASSAPGARASGRSSYNEQFF.